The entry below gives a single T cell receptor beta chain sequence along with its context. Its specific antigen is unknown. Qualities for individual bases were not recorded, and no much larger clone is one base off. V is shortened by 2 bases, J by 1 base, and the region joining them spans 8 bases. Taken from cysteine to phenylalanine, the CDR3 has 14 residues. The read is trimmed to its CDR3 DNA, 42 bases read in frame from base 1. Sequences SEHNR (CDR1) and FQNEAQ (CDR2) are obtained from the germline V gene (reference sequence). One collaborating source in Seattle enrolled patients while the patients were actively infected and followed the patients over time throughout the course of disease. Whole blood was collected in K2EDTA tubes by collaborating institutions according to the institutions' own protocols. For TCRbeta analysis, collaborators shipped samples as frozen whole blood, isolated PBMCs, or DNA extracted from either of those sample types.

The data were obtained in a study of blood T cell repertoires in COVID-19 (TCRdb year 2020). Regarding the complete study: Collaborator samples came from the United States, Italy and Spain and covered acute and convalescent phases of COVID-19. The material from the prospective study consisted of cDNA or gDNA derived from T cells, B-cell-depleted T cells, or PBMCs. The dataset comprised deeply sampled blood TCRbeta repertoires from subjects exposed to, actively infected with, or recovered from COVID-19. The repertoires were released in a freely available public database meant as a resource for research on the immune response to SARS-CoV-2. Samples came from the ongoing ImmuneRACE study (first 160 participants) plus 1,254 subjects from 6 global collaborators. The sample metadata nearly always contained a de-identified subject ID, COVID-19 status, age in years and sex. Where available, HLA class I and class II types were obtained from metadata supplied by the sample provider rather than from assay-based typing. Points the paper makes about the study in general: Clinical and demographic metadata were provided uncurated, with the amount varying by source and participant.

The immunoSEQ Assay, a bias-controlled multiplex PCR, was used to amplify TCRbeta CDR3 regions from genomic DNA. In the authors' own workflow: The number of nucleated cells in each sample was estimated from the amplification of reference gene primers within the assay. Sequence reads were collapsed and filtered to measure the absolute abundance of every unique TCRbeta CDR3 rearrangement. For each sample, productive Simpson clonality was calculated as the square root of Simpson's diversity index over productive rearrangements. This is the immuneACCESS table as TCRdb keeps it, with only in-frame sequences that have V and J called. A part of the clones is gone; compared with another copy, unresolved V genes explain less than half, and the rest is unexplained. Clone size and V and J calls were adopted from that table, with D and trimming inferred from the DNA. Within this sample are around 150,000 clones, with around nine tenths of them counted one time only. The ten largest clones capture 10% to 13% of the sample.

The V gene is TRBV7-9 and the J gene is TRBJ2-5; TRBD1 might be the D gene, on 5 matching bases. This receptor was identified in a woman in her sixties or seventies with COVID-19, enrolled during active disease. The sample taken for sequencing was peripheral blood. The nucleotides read TGTGCCAGCAGCTTATTACAGGTCCAAGAGACCCAGTACTTC. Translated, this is CASSLLQVQETQYF.